This TCR beta chain came from a study of response to subunit inactivated influenza vaccine. Study findings and constraints: New T cells are recruited in small numbers by each seasonal influenza vaccination, according to the authors' suggestion.

TCRdb passed the RT-PCR reads through MiXCR, listing each CDR3 protein once. The sample carries more than 150,000 distinct CDR3 sequences, nearly 9.5% recorded once. V shed 2 bases and J shed 0 bases, with 12 bases lying between them. The CDR3 is 15 residues long. The germline V gene has CDR1 DFQATT and CDR2 SNEGSKA (reference sequence). With regard to this clonotype: Its antigen remains unidentified.

The clonotype originates from a man over 45 who received an inactivated influenza vaccine. The gene calls are TRBV20-1 and TRBJ2-3; D assignment may be TRBD1 or TRBD2 (5 bases each). Sample: non-naive T cells sorted from PBMCs, taken on the day of vaccination. The CDR3 is CSARRDGSSTDTQYF. The DNA for the CDR3 is TGCAGTGCTAGAAGGGACGGATCTAGCACAGATACGCAGTATTTT.